Shown below are 6 T cell receptor beta chains from a single sample sequenced in a study of T cell repertoires in cytomegalovirus infection. TCRdb ran MiXCR on the reads and lists one entry per CDR3 protein. The sample carries 450,000 to 550,000 distinct CDR3 sequences, approximately 15% recorded once. Material for sequencing was CD8+ T cells from PBMCs. The origin of the receptors is a human donor in good health (CMV status not recorded). Some clones in this sample may be carry-over from other donors' samples.

V is TRBV19 and J is TRBJ1-3; no reliable D call. There are 15 residues in the CDR3. V was cut by 7 bases and J by 0 bases, with 13 bases left in between. The germline CDR1 and CDR2 sequences are LNHDA and SQIVND (reference sequence). CDR3 in DNA: TGTGCCAGTACCTCCCTAGTGAGCTCTGGAAACACCATATATTTT. Translation gives CASTSLVSSGNTIYF. Drawing the rest from reference TRBV19 and TRBJ1-3, the complete variable domain is DGGITQSPKYLFRKEGQNVTLSCEQNLNHDAMYWYRQDPGQGLRLIYYSQIVNDFQKGDIAEGYSVSREKKESFPLTVTSAQKNPTAFYLCASTSLVSSGNTIYFGEGSWLTVV.

Many counts were recorded for this clonotype. This chain uses TRBV6-6 with TRBJ1-5, with D hard to call. The CDR3 has 14 amino acids. V gave up 2 bases and J gave up 2 bases, with 7 bases separating them. Germline CDR1 MNHNY, CDR2 SVGAGI (reference sequence). CDR3: CASSYGEGNQPQHF. The CDR3 region has the DNA TGTGCCAGCAGTTACGGGGAGGGCAATCAGCCCCAGCATTTT.

This clonotype appeared many times. The chain couples TRBV4-2 to TRBJ1-2; D unclear. Germline CDR1 is LGHNA and CDR2 is YNFKEQ. V lost 0 bases and J lost 8, with 16 bases in between. The CDR3 extends over 15 amino acids. This CDR3 reads CASSQETPRGEGYTF. The CDR3 coding sequence is TGTGCCAGCAGCCAAGAAACCCCACGTGGGGAAGGCTACACCTTC.

In this sample, this clonotype turned up many times. The V and J genes are TRBV2 and TRBJ2-7, with a weak D call TRBD2 (6 bases). The V gene lost 7 bases and the J gene lost 0 bases, with 19 bases spanning the gap. This CDR3 is 16 amino acids long. The germline V gene has CDR1 SNHLY and CDR2 FYNNEI. CDR3 region: CASTRTNPRSSYEQYF. The CDR3 DNA follows: TGTGCCAGCACACGGACTAATCCCCGGAGCTCCTACGAGCAGTACTTC. The variable domain in full, completed from reference TRBV2 and TRBJ2-7, reads EPEVTQTPSHQVTQMGQEVILRCVPISNHLYFYWYRQILGQKVEFLVSFYNNEISEKSEIFDDQFSVERPDGSNFTLKIRSTKLEDSAMYFCASTRTNPRSSYEQYFGPGTRLTVT.

This clonotype showed up many times. The gene calls are TRBV7-9 and TRBJ2-1; 9 positions match TRBD2. Trimming removed 1 base from V and 10 bases from J; junction bases left unmatched: 8. Germline-derived CDR1 and CDR2 are SEHNR and FQNEAQ (reference sequence). The CDR3 is 15 residues long. The CDR3 DNA reads TGTGCCAGCAGCTTAGGTACTAGCGGGCCGGGGGAGCAGTTCTTC. It encodes CASSLGTSGPGEQFF.

The V gene is TRBV9, the J gene TRBJ2-7; no firm D call. Trimming pared 1 base from V and 0 bases from J, leaving 8 bases between. Germline CDR1 is SGDLS and CDR2 is YYNGEE. The CDR3 is 14 residues long. The CDR3 sequence: CASSVTFNSYEQYF. The CDR3 DNA follows: TGTGCCAGCAGCGTAACCTTTAACTCCTACGAGCAGTACTTC.